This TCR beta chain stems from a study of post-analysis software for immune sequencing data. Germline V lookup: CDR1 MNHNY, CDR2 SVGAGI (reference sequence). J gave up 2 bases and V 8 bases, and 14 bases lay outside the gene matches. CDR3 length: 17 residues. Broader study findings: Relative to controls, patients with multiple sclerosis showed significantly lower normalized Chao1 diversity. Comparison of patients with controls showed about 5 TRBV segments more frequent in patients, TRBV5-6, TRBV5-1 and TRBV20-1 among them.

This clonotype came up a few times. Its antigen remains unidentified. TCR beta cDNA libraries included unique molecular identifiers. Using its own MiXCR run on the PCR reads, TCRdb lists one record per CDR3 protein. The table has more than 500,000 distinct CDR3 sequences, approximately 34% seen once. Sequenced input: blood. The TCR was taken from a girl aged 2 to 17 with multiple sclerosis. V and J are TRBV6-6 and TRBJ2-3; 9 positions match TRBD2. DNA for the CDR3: TGTGCCAGCTCTCGGCGGGCTAGCGGGGTACCCACAGATACGCAGTATTTT. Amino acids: CASSRRASGVPTDTQYF.